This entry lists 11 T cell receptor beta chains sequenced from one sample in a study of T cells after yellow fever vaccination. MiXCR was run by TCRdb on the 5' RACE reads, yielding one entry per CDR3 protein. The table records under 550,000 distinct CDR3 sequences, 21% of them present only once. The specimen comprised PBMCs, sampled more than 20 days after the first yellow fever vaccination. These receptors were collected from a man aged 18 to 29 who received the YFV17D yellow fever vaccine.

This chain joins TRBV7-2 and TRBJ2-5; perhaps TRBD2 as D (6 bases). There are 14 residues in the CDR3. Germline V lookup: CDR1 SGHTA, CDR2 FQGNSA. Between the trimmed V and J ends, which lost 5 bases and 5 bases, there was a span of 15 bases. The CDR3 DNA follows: TGTGCCAGCAGCCGGCGGGATAAATGGGAGACCCAGTACTTC. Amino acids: CASSRRDKWETQYF. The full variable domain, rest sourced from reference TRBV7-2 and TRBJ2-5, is GAGVSQSPSNKVTEKGKDVELRCDPISGHTALYWYRQSLGQGLEFLIYFQGNSAPDKSGLPSDRFSAERTGGSVSTLTIQRTQQEDSAVYLCASSRRDKWETQYFGPGTRLLVL.

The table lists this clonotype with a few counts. The CDR3 is CSASPTGNTEAFF. In DNA, the CDR3 is TGCAGTGCTAGTCCGACAGGGAACACTGAAGCTTTCTTT. This sequence joins TRBV20-1 and TRBJ1-1; maybe TRBD1 (6 bases). This CDR3 spans 13 amino acids. Germline V gene sequence: CDR1 DFQATT, CDR2 SNEGSKA (reference sequence). The V and J ends lost 3 bases and 1 base respectively, with 9 bases between them.

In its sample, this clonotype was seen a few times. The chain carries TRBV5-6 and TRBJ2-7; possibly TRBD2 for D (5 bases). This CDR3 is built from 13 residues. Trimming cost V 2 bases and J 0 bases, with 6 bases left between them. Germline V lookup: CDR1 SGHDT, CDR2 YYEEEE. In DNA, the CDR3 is TGTGCCAGCAGCTTCGGACTCTCCTACGAGCAGTACTTC. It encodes CASSFGLSYEQYF.

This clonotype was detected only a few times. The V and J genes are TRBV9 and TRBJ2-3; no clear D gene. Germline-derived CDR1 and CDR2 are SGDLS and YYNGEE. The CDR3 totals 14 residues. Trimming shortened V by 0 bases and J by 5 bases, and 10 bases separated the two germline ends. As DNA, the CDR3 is TGTGCCAGCAGCGTAGCGGCCCCGGAAGATACGCAGTATTTT. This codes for CASSVAAPEDTQYF.

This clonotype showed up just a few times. DNA of the CDR3: TGTGCCAGCAGCTTAGTCGGCAGGGGAGGTTCACCCCTCCACTTT. Translated, it gives CASSLVGRGGSPLHF. The rearrangement uses TRBV11-2 and TRBJ1-6, with a tentative D call TRBD1 (6 bases). The germline gives CDR1 SGHAT, CDR2 FQNNGV. The CDR3 loop spans 15 amino acids. With 1 base removed from V and 9 bases from J, the gap between germline ends came to 13 bases.

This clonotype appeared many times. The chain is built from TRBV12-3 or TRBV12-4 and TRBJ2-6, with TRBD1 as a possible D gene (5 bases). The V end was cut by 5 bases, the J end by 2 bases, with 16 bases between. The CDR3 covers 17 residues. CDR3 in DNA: TGTGCCAGCAGTCCTGGGGCAGGGAAGGCTGGGGCCAACGTCCTGACTTTC. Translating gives CASSPGAGKAGANVLTF.

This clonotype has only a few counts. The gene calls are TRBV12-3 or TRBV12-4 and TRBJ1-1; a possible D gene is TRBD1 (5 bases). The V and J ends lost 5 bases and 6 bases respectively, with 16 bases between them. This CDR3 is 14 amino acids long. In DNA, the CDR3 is TGTGCCAGCAGTATTGTTCGGGGCAGGTCTGAAGCTTTCTTT. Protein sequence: CASSIVRGRSEAFF.

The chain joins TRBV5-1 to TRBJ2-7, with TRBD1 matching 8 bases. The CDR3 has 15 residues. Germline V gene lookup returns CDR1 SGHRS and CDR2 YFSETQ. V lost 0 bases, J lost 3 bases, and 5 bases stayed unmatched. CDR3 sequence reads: CASSLGTGGSYEQYV. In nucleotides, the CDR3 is TGCGCCAGCAGCTTGGGTACAGGGGGAAGCTACGAGCAGTACGTC.

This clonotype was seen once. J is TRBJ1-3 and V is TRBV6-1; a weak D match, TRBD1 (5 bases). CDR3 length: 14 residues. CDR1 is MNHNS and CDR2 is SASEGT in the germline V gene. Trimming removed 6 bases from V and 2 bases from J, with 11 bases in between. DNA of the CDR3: TGTGCCAGCAGACCCCGGGGGACTGGAAACACCATATATTTT. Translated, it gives CASRPRGTGNTIYF.

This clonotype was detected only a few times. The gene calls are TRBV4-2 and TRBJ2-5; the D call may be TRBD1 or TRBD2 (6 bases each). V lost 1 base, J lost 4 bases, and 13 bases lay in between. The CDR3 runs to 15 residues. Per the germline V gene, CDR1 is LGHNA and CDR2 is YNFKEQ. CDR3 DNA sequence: TGTGCCAGCAGCCAAGTTTGGGGGGCCAGAGAGACCCAGTACTTC. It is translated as CASSQVWGARETQYF.

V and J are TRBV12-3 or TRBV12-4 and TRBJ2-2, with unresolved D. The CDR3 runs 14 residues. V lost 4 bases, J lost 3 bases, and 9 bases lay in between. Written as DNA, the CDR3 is TGTGCCAGCAGTTCCCCGCCGGACACCGGGGAGCTGTTTTTT. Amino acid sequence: CASSSPPDTGELFF.